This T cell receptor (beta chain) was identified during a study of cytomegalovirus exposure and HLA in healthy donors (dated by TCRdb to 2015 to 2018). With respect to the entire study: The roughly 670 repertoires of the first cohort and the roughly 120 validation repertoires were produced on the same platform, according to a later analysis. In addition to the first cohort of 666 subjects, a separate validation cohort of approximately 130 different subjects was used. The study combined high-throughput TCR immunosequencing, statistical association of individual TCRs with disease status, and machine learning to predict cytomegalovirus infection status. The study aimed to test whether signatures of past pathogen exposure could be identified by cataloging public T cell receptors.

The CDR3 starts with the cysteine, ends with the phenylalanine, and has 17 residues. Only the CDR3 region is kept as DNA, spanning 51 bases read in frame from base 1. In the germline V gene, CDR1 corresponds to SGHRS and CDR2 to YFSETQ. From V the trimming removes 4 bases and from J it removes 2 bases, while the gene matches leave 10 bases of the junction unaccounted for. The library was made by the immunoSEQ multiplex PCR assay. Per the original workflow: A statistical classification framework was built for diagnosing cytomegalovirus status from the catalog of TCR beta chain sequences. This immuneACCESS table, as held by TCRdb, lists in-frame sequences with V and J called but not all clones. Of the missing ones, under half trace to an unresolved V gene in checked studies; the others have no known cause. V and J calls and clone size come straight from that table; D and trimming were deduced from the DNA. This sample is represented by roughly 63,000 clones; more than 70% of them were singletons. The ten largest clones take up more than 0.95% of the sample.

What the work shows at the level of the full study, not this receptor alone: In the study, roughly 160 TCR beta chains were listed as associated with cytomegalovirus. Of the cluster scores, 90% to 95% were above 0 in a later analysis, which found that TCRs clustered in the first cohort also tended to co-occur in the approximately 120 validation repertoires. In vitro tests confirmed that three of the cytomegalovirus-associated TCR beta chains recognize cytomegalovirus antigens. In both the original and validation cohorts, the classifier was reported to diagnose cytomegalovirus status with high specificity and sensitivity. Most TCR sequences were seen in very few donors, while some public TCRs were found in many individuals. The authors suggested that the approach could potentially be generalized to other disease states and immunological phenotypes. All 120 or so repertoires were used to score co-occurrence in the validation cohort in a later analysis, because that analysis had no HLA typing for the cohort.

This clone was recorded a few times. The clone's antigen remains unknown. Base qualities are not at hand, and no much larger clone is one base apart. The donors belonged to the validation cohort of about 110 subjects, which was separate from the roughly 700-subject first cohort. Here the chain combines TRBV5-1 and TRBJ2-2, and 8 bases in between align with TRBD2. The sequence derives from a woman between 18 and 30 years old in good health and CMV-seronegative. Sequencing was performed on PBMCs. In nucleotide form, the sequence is TGCGCCAGCAGCCGTCTTGGGGCGGGGGGCAACACCGGGGAGCTGTTTTTT. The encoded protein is CASSRLGAGGNTGELFF.